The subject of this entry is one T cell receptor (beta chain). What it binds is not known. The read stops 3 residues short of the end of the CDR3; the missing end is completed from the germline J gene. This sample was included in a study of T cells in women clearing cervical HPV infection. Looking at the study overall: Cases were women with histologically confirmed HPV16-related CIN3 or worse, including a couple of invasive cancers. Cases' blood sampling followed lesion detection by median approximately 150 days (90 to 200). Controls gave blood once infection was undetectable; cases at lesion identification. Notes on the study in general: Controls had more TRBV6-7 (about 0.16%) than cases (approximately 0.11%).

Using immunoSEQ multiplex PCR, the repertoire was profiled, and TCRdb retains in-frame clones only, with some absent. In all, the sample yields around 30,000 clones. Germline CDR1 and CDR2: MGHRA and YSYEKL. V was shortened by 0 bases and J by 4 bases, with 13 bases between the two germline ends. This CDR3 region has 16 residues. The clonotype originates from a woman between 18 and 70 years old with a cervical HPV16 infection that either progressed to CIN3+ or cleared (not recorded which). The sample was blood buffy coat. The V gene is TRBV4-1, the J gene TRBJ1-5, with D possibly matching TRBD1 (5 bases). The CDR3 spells CASSQEEFGGNQPQHF. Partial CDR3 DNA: TGCGCCAGCAGCCAAGAGGAGTTCGGGGGGAATCAGCCC.